These 25 T cell receptor beta chains originate from one sample sequenced in a study of shared clonotypes between healthy human individuals. TCRdb keeps only in-frame clones here, not all; method: immunoSEQ multiplex PCR. The sample has some 1.5 million clones, approximately 98% seen once. Sequencing was performed on naive CD4+ T cells sorted from blood. Stated subset: CD45RA+ positively selected. These receptors were collected from a man aged 25 to 45 in good health.

This chain links TRBV5-1 with TRBJ2-1; 7 bases line up with TRBD2. This CDR3 region has 16 residues. Germline-derived CDR1 and CDR2 are SGHRS and YFSETQ. With V trimmed by 4 bases and J by 0 bases, 7 bases remained unmatched. Here the CDR3 DNA reads TGCGCCAGCAGCGAAACTAGCGTAAGCTCCTACAATGAGCAGTTCTTC. Translation: CASSETSVSSYNEQFF.

V and J are TRBV5-1 and TRBJ2-2, with D maybe TRBD1 (6 bases). Germline-derived CDR1 and CDR2 are SGHRS and YFSETQ. The CDR3 length is 15 residues. The V and J ends lost 4 bases and 4 bases respectively, with 14 bases between them. The CDR3 bases are TGCGCCAGCAGCCTCAACAGGGTACTCACCGGGGAGCTGTTTTTT. Protein sequence: CASSLNRVLTGELFF.

The chain couples TRBV5-5 to TRBJ2-7, with 11 bases lining up with TRBD2. The J segment lost 2 bases and the V segment lost 4 bases, leaving 11 bases of the junction unmatched. The germline V gene has CDR1 SGHKS and CDR2 YYEKEE (reference sequence). The CDR3 is 17 residues long. The CDR3 nucleotides are TGTGCCAGCAGCACCAGGACTAGCGGGTTCGCGACCTACGAGCAGTACTTC. Translated: CASSTRTSGFATYEQYF.

This clone was recorded only once. V usage is TRBV2 and J usage is TRBJ1-1; D is undetermined. This CDR3 region has 14 residues. Germline V CDR1 and CDR2: SNHLY, FYNNEI. Trimming left V 3 bases short and J 1 base short, with 9 bases between. CDR3 DNA: TGTGCCAGCAGTGAGGAGGTGTGGAACACTGAAGCTTTCTTT. Encoded protein: CASSEEVWNTEAFF.

A remark on this clone: Other DNA sequences from this sample encode an identical CDR3 as well. The chain uses TRBV18 and TRBJ2-5; possible D gene TRBD1, 6 bases. CDR1 and CDR2 from the germline V gene are KGHSH and LQKENI. This CDR3 is built from 14 residues. The ends were cut back, 1 base at V and 2 bases at J, with 8 bases in the middle. CDR3 amino acids: CASSPLDRQETQYF. Written as DNA, the CDR3 is TGTGCCAGCTCACCACTGGACAGACAAGAGACCCAGTACTTC.

Regarding this clone: Other nucleotide sequences in the sample specify the same CDR3. The chain joins TRBV5-4 to TRBJ2-3, with D perhaps given as TRBD1 or TRBD2 (5 bases each). Germline-derived CDR1 and CDR2 are SGHNT and YYREEE (reference sequence). CDR3 length: 14 residues. Between the trimmed V and J ends, which lost 3 bases and 0 bases, there was a span of 8 bases. The CDR3 sequence: CASSSRDSTDTQYF. DNA for the CDR3: TGTGCCAGCAGCTCCCGGGACAGCACAGATACGCAGTATTTT.

J is TRBJ2-3 and V is TRBV27; D is uncertain. V gave up 7 bases and J gave up 5 bases, with 10 bases separating them. The CDR3 length is 12 residues. Germline loops: CDR1 MNHEY, CDR2 SMNVEV (reference sequence). This chain's CDR3 is CASKGTEDTQYF. In DNA form, the CDR3 reads TGTGCCAGCAAGGGTACTGAAGATACGCAGTATTTT.

This clone was observed a single time. Other DNA sequences in this specimen translate into the identical CDR3. The gene calls are TRBV5-4 and TRBJ2-1; D is perhaps TRBD1 (6 bases). V shed 2 bases and J shed 7 bases, with 7 bases lying between them. The CDR3 has 12 amino acids. Germline CDR1 SGHNT, CDR2 YYREEE (reference sequence). In DNA form, the CDR3 reads TGTGCCAGCAGCTTAGGGGGAAATGAGCAGTTCTTC. It codes for CASSLGGNEQFF.

The chain has TRBV9 and TRBJ1-6; perhaps TRBD1 as D (6 bases). The V end lost 2 bases, the J end lost 5 bases, and 14 bases lay between the germline ends. Looked up from germline, CDR1 is SGDLS and CDR2 is YYNGEE. This CDR3 contains 16 residues. CDR3 nucleotides: TGTGCCAGCAGCGTCACCCTGGACAGTGATAATTCACCCCTCCACTTT. Translated, it gives CASSVTLDSDNSPLHF.

V is TRBV29-1 and J is TRBJ1-2; D is unresolved. This CDR3 is 13 amino acids long. Germline lookup yields CDR1 SQVTM and CDR2 ANQGSEA. Trimming stripped 0 bases from V and 3 bases from J, with 8 bases between. The CDR3 DNA follows: TGCAGCGTTGAAGATATGGCAGACTATGGCTACACCTTC. This translates into CSVEDMADYGYTF.

The V and J genes are TRBV28 and TRBJ2-5; no clear D gene. The germline V gene has CDR1 MDHEN and CDR2 SYDVKM. The V gene lost 5 bases and the J gene lost 5 bases, with 18 bases spanning the gap. The CDR3 consists of 15 residues. CDR3 bases: TGTGCCAGCAGTGACGATACTTTTGTAGGGGAGACCCAGTACTTC. Amino acid sequence: CASSDDTFVGETQYF.

A word on this clone: Distinct nucleotide sequences in the sample also encode this CDR3. The rearrangement uses TRBV18 and TRBJ2-3, with 9 bases lining up with TRBD1. The CDR3 totals 16 residues. V gave up 1 base and J gave up 0 bases; unmatched junction bases: 2. Germline CDR1 and CDR2: KGHSH and LQKENI. The CDR3 DNA is TGTGCCAGCTCACCACTGACAGGGGGGAGCACAGATACGCAGTATTTT. Translation: CASSPLTGGSTDTQYF.

The chain couples TRBV11-3 to TRBJ2-1, with D possibly being TRBD1 (6 bases). Looked up from germline, CDR1 is SGHNT and CDR2 is YENEEA. The CDR3 has 13 residues. Between the trimmed V and J ends, which lost 2 bases and 9 bases, there was a span of 11 bases. As DNA, the CDR3 is TGTGCCAGCAGCTTATTGGGGGCGAGTGAGCAGTTCTTC. Its protein is CASSLLGASEQFF.

This sequence joins TRBV21-1 and TRBJ2-6; the tabulated D call, TRBD1, remains unverified against the DNA. TRBV21-1 has pseudogene status. CDR3 length: 16 amino acids. CDR3 coding DNA: TGTGCCAGCAGCAGAACAGTGCACTCTGGGGCCAACGTCCTGACTTTC. Amino acids: CASSRTVHSGANVLTF.

The rearrangement links TRBV6-1 to TRBJ1-5; D remains ambiguous. Trimming took 1 base from V and 3 from J, leaving 4 bases between them. The germline V gene encodes CDR1 MNHNS and CDR2 SASEGT. This CDR3 spans 13 amino acids. DNA for the CDR3: TGTGCCAGCAGTGAAGTGACCAATCAGCCCCAGCATTTT. Its protein is CASSEVTNQPQHF.

This rearrangement joins TRBV25-1 to TRBJ2-7; 8 bases map to TRBD2. The CDR3 is 15 amino acids. From germline, CDR1 is MGHDK and CDR2 SYGVNS. V lost 0 bases and J lost 6; bases outside the gene matches: 7. The chain's CDR3 is CASSEYLAGGSEQYF. DNA of the CDR3: TGTGCCAGCAGTGAATATTTGGCGGGAGGATCCGAGCAGTACTTC.

The chain combines TRBV28 with TRBJ2-2; D uncertain. V was shortened by 4 bases and J by 6 bases, with 18 bases between the two germline ends. The CDR3 consists of 16 residues. CDR1 MDHEN and CDR2 SYDVKM come from the germline V gene. The CDR3 region has the DNA TGTGCCAGCAGTTCCCCGGGCCAAGACAACGCCGGGGAGCTGTTTTTT. Translating it yields CASSSPGQDNAGELFF.

The CDR3 loop is CASRAIAHEQFF. Written as DNA, the CDR3 is TGTGCCAGTCGGGCGATAGCGCATGAGCAGTTCTTC. This chain uses TRBV7-7 with TRBJ2-1; tentatively, D is TRBD2 (5 bases). CDR1 and CDR2 (germline): SSHAT, FNYEAQ (reference sequence). This CDR3 contains 12 residues. Trimming pared 9 bases from V and 8 bases from J, leaving 14 bases between.

The chain employs TRBV5-6 and TRBJ2-7, with a possible D match to TRBD2 (5 bases). CDR3 length equals 14 residues. Germline V CDR1 and CDR2: SGHDT, YYEEEE. V was shortened by 0 bases and J by 3 bases, with 10 bases between the two germline ends. Here the CDR3 DNA reads TGTGCCAGCAGCTTGGGGAGGCTGGACTACGAGCAGTACTTC. Its protein is CASSLGRLDYEQYF.

This sequence joins TRBV28 and TRBJ1-3; perhaps TRBD1 as D (5 bases). Germline CDR1 and CDR2: MDHEN and SYDVKM. This CDR3 spans 14 amino acids. The V and J ends lost 3 bases and 4 bases respectively, with 10 bases between them. The CDR3 nucleotides are TGTGCCAGCAGTTTGGCAGGGTCAGGAAACACCATATATTTT. Translating it yields CASSLAGSGNTIYF.

The genes are TRBV5-1 and TRBJ2-1; no clear D. V gave up 1 base and J gave up 6 bases, with 14 bases separating them. This CDR3 is built from 15 residues. CDR1 is SGHRS and CDR2 is YFSETQ in the germline V gene. In DNA form, the CDR3 reads TGCGCCAGCAGCTTGTTTCCAGCCTCGGGCAATGAGCAGTTCTTC. Translation: CASSLFPASGNEQFF.

V and J are TRBV29-1 and TRBJ2-3; D is uncertain. Trimming pared 5 bases from V and 1 base from J, leaving 10 bases between. CDR1 is SQVTM and CDR2 is ANQGSEA in the germline V gene. The CDR3 has 13 residues. CDR3 nucleotides: TGCAGCGTTCGGACGGACGGCACAGATACGCAGTATTTT. Protein sequence: CSVRTDGTDTQYF.

The rearrangement links TRBV5-6 to TRBJ2-5; the match to TRBD1 covers 8 bases. V lost 5 bases to trimming and J lost 2 bases; unmatched junction nucleotides: 8. Germline values: CDR1 SGHDT, CDR2 YYEEEE. The CDR3 has 15 residues. In nucleotides, the CDR3 is TGTGCCAGCAGTTTTGGACAGGGAATACAAGAGACCCAGTACTTC. Translation: CASSFGQGIQETQYF.

This sequence joins TRBV13 and TRBJ2-3; 7 positions agree with TRBD2. The germline V gene has CDR1 PRHDT and CDR2 FYEKMQ (reference sequence). J gave up 5 bases and V 1 base, and 21 bases lay outside the gene matches. There are 20 residues in the CDR3. The CDR3 bases are TGTGCCAGCAGCTTAGCCCCGCTACAGTTGCCGGGAGGACGTGGAGATACGCAGTATTTT. Protein sequence: CASSLAPLQLPGGRGDTQYF.

The chain employs TRBV21-1 and TRBJ2-7; the D call in the table, TRBD1, was not verified against the DNA. TRBV21-1 is recorded as a pseudogene. The CDR3 extends over 13 amino acids. Here the CDR3 reads CASRPQTVYEQYF. CDR3 sequence (DNA): TGTGCCAGCCGACCTCAGACAGTATACGAGCAGTACTTC.